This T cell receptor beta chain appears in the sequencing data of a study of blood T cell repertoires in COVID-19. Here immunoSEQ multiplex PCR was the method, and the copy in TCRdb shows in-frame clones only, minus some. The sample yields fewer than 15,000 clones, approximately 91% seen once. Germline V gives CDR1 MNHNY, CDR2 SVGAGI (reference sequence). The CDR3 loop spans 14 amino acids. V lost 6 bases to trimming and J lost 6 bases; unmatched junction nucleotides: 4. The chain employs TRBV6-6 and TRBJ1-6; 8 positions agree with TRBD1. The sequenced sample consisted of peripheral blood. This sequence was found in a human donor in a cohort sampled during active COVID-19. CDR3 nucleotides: TGTGCCAGCAGGGGACAGGTCGTTAATTCACCCCTCCACTTT. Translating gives CASRGQVVNSPLHF.